This TCR beta chain was identified during a study of T cells in Graves' hyperthyroidism and ophthalmopathy. Study results and limitations: A model of 13 V-J pairs discriminated ophthalmopathy from stable hyperthyroidism.

The V gene end was trimmed by 4 bases and the J gene end by 6 bases; junction bases not matched to a gene: 6. The CDR3 spans 15 residues. From germline, CDR1 is SGHAT and CDR2 FQNNGV. It was RNA transcripts that yielded the amplified TCR beta CDR3 regions. HTBI primers were used for first-round RT-PCR of the TCR CDR3. TCRdb redid the calling of the multiplex PCR reads with MiXCR, one entry per CDR3 protein. This table has about 600,000 distinct CDR3 sequences, approximately 15% appearing once. Every diagnosis used clinical symptoms, serum thyroxine and TRAb, thyroid ultrasound and orbital computed tomography. This clonotype was seen repeatedly, ten times or more. Its antigen is currently unknown.

This receptor was identified in a woman between 35 and 50 years old with Graves' ophthalmopathy. Sequencing was done on a sample of blood. J is TRBJ2-2 and V is TRBV11-2; 9 bases match TRBD1. The CDR3 sequence is CASSSTGTGSGELFF. The DNA of the CDR3 is TGTGCCAGCAGCTCGACCGGGACAGGGTCCGGGGAGCTGTTTTTT. The whole variable domain, remainder taken from reference TRBV11-2 and TRBJ2-2, is EAGVAQSPRYKIIEKRQSVAFWCNPISGHATLYWYQQILGQGPKLLIQFQNNGVVDDSQLPKDRFSAERLKGVDSTLKIQPAKLEDSAVYLCASSSTGTGSGELFFGEGSRLTVL.